These 6 T cell receptor beta chains originate from one sample sequenced in a study of T cell changes during pregnancy in multiple sclerosis. Clones were sequenced by immunoSEQ multiplex PCR, and TCRdb holds only the in-frame ones, with some missing. The sample consists of over 45,000 clones, under 90% of them appearing once. This sample comprised peripheral blood, obtained in the first trimester of pregnancy. The source of these receptors is a female donor in good health, enrolled as a control in a pregnancy study.

In its sample, this clone was seen once. This chain uses TRBV28 with TRBJ1-4, with D perhaps matching TRBD1 (5 bases). Germline lookup yields CDR1 MDHEN and CDR2 SYDVKM. V was clipped by 6 bases and J by 8 bases, with 22 bases between them. The CDR3 is made up of 16 amino acids. Written as DNA, the CDR3 is TGTGCCAGCAGCCCTCCCCTGGGGGGAGTTGCCGAAAAACTGTTTTTT. Protein product: CASSPPLGGVAEKLFF.

This sequence joins TRBV29-1 and TRBJ2-1; D is unclear. The CDR3 consists of 13 residues. V gave up 4 bases and J gave up 4 bases, with 11 bases separating them. Germline V lookup: CDR1 SQVTM, CDR2 ANQGSEA. DNA for the CDR3: TGCAGCGTTGGCCTCACACAGTACAATGAGCAGTTCTTC. Protein sequence: CSVGLTQYNEQFF.

The CDR3 is CASRLLAGGLPLETQYF. Here the CDR3 DNA reads TGTGCCAGCAGGTTACTAGCGGGGGGACTGCCTTTAGAGACCCAGTACTTC. V is TRBV28 and J is TRBJ2-5; 12 nucleotides match TRBD2. CDR1 and CDR2 from the germline V gene are MDHEN and SYDVKM. Germline trimming cut 6 bases from V and 4 bases from J; bases unmatched to any gene: 12. The CDR3 length is 17 residues.

The chain uses TRBV27 and TRBJ1-5; the D gene is possibly TRBD1 (6 bases). The germline V gene has CDR1 MNHEY and CDR2 SMNVEV (reference sequence). Deletions cut 4 bases from V and 5 bases from J, with 18 bases between. CDR3 length: 16 amino acids. DNA for the CDR3: TGTGCCAGCAGTTCTCGGGGGGCGCTCCGGTATCAGCCCCAGCATTTT. Translating it yields CASSSRGALRYQPQHF.

V usage is TRBV27 and J usage is TRBJ2-1; 10 nucleotides align to TRBD2. The CDR3 consists of 16 residues. The trim removed 0 bases at V and 1 base at J, leaving 0 bases unmatched. Germline CDR1 is MNHEY and CDR2 is SMNVEV (reference sequence). The CDR3 DNA reads as TGTGCCAGCAGTTTATCGACTAGCGGGTCCTACAATGAGCAGTTCTTC. The encoded protein is CASSLSTSGSYNEQFF.

This chain connects TRBV7-2 to TRBJ2-1, with TRBD2 identical over 11 bases. This CDR3 has 15 residues. Germline trimming cut 5 bases from V and 5 bases from J; bases unmatched to any gene: 5. Germline V lookup: CDR1 SGHTA, CDR2 FQGNSA. DNA for the CDR3: TGTGCCAGCAGCCGTACTAGCGGGGGAGACAATGAGCAGTTCTTC. It encodes CASSRTSGGDNEQFF.